Following are 24 T cell receptor beta chains from one sample sequenced in a study of T cell responses to AZD1222 COVID-19 vaccine (dated by TCRdb to about 2021). Preparation of the library involved the immunoSEQ multiplex PCR assay. This immuneACCESS table, as held by TCRdb, lists in-frame sequences with V and J called but not all clones. Of the missing ones, under half trace to an unresolved V gene in checked studies; the others have no known cause. In this sample's table one finds 150,000 or so clones. Clones ranked in the top ten supply 2% to 2.5% of the sample. The time point label, as the study defines it: baseline before first vaccination. The sequencing sample was made of peripheral blood. The receptors were sampled from an adult in good health.

The J gene is TRBJ2-5, the V gene TRBV28, with a tentative D call TRBD2 (5 bases). Germline lookup yields CDR1 MDHEN and CDR2 SYDVKM. V was pared by 4 bases and J by 0 bases, with 6 bases between. The CDR3 runs 13 residues. CDR3 nucleotide sequence: TGTGCCAGCAGTTCGACTAACCAAGAGACCCAGTACTTC. Its translation is CASSSTNQETQYF.

This sequence joins TRBV3-1 (or the pseudogene TRBV3-2) and TRBJ2-5, with 8 bases matching TRBD2. Germline V gene lookup returns CDR1 LGHDT and CDR2 YNNKEL (reference sequence). This CDR3 region has 13 residues. Losses at the gene ends were 4 bases for V and 5 bases for J; bases not matched to a gene: 3. CDR3 DNA: TGTGCCAGCAGCCTAGCGGGAAAGGAGACCCAGTACTTC. This codes for CASSLAGKETQYF.

This rearrangement joins TRBV10-2 to TRBJ2-1, with a possible D match to TRBD1 (6 bases). Germline lookup yields CDR1 WSHSY and CDR2 SAAADI. This CDR3 spans 15 amino acids. Trimming removed 2 bases at V and 3 bases at J, with 11 bases between. The CDR3 protein is CASSEAGQIYNEQFF. CDR3 in DNA: TGCGCCAGCAGTGAGGCCGGACAGATCTACAATGAGCAGTTCTTC.

The CDR3 is CASSLTSGETYEQYF. In DNA, the CDR3 is TGTGCCAGCAGCTTGACTAGCGGGGAAACCTACGAGCAGTACTTC. This chain uses TRBV11-2 with TRBJ2-7; 11 positions agree with TRBD2. Germline loops: CDR1 SGHAT, CDR2 FQNNGV. V shed 3 bases and J 2 bases; nucleotides not matched to a gene: 3. The length of the CDR3 is 15 residues.

The chain combines TRBV30 with TRBJ1-1, with D possibly being TRBD1 (6 bases). CDR1 and CDR2 (germline): GTSNPN, SVGIG (reference sequence). V gave up 4 bases and J gave up 3 bases, with 12 bases separating them. The CDR3 extends over 13 amino acids. CDR3 in amino acids: CAWTGAGDTEAFF. CDR3 coding DNA: TGTGCCTGGACGGGGGCTGGGGACACTGAAGCTTTCTTT.

The chain employs TRBV5-6 and TRBJ2-5; a possible D gene is TRBD1 (6 bases). CDR1 SGHDT and CDR2 YYEEEE come from the germline V gene. V lost 4 bases and J 2 bases, leaving 15 bases between the germline ends. CDR3 size: 15 residues. In nucleotides, the CDR3 is TGTGCCAGCAGCCCCCGAGGGGGTCGACAAGAGACCCAGTACTTC. Amino acids: CASSPRGGRQETQYF.

V is TRBV2 and J is TRBJ1-5; D is possibly TRBD1 (5 bases). The CDR3 length is 14 residues. V lost 1 base and J 7 bases, leaving 11 bases between the germline ends. CDR1 and CDR2 from the germline V gene are SNHLY and FYNNEI. DNA of the CDR3: TGTGCCAGCAGTGAAGGAGGGGCTGGGCAGCCCCAGCATTTT. As protein: CASSEGGAGQPQHF.

The CDR3 sequence is CASSPRDTNQPQHF. DNA of the CDR3: TGTGCCAGTAGTCCTCGGGACACCAATCAGCCCCAGCATTTT. The chain uses TRBV19 and TRBJ1-5; the D gene is possibly TRBD1 (6 bases). This CDR3 is 14 amino acids long. Trimming removed 5 bases at V and 3 bases at J, with 11 bases between. Germline lookup yields CDR1 LNHDA and CDR2 SQIVND (reference sequence).

The chain uses TRBV3-1 (or the pseudogene TRBV3-2) and TRBJ1-6, with D hard to call. Between the trimmed V and J ends, which lost 3 bases and 6 bases, there was a span of 3 bases. Germline lookup yields CDR1 LGHDT and CDR2 YNNKEL (reference sequence). The CDR3 runs 12 residues. This CDR3 is CASSHSNSPLHF. The DNA of the CDR3 is TGTGCCAGCAGCCATAGTAATTCACCCCTCCACTTT.

The J gene is TRBJ1-1, the V gene TRBV29-1; D is possibly TRBD1 (5 bases). Deletions cut 7 bases from V and 6 bases from J, with 9 bases between. Germline CDR1 is SQVTM and CDR2 is ANQGSEA. The CDR3 has 10 amino acids. The chain's CDR3 is CSALGAEAFF. The CDR3 region has the DNA TGCAGCGCCCTGGGGGCTGAAGCTTTCTTT.

This chain connects TRBV6-5 to TRBJ1-1, with D possibly being TRBD1 (6 bases). The germline gives CDR1 MNHEY, CDR2 SVGAGI. The ends were cut back, 4 bases at V and 1 base at J, with 13 bases in the middle. This CDR3 contains 15 residues. CDR3 bases: TGTGCCAGCAGTTTGGACACCAGGGGGAACACTGAAGCTTTCTTT. Its protein is CASSLDTRGNTEAFF.

The chain combines TRBV5-1 with TRBJ1-1; no reliable D call. V dropped 0 bases and J dropped 4 bases, with 10 bases sitting between them. The CDR3 contains 14 residues. The germline V gene has CDR1 SGHRS and CDR2 YFSETQ. The CDR3 here is CASSLGEVSTEAFF. The CDR3 nucleotides are TGCGCCAGCAGCTTGGGGGAAGTAAGCACTGAAGCTTTCTTT.

The chain carries TRBV5-1 and TRBJ1-6, with a weak D call TRBD1 (6 bases). V dropped 0 bases and J dropped 4 bases, with 11 bases sitting between them. CDR3 size: 16 residues. Germline V CDR1 and CDR2: SGHRS, YFSETQ. This CDR3 is CASSLAEGQYNSPLHF. The CDR3 DNA follows: TGCGCCAGCAGCTTGGCAGAGGGACAATATAATTCACCCCTCCACTTT.

This chain joins TRBV29-1 and TRBJ1-1; 8 bases agree with TRBD1. The trim removed 2 bases at V and 0 bases at J, leaving 2 bases unmatched. CDR3 size: 14 residues. Per the germline V gene, CDR1 is SQVTM and CDR2 is ANQGSEA. CDR3 DNA: TGCAGCGTTGAACCAGGGGGCATGAACACTGAAGCTTTCTTT. This sequence encodes CSVEPGGMNTEAFF.

The chain uses TRBV24-1 and TRBJ1-1; the D gene is possibly TRBD1 (5 bases). The CDR3 is made up of 15 amino acids. The V and J ends lost 4 bases and 4 bases respectively, with 15 bases between them. Germline CDR1 KGHDR, CDR2 SFDVKD. The CDR3 is CATSETQGGVTEAFF. CDR3 nucleotide sequence: TGTGCCACCAGTGAAACTCAGGGAGGGGTCACTGAAGCTTTCTTT.

This rearrangement joins TRBV5-1 to TRBJ2-3; TRBD2 is a possible D gene (5 bases). The CDR3 is made up of 11 amino acids. Germline CDR1 SGHRS, CDR2 YFSETQ. Trimming removed 0 bases from V and 13 bases from J, with 9 bases in between. The CDR3 region has the DNA TGCGCCAGCAGCTTGGGAGGGAGAAAGTATTTT. This codes for CASSLGGRKYF.

The chain employs TRBV28 and TRBJ1-2; the match to TRBD1 covers 9 bases. The CDR3 runs to 16 residues. V was pared by 5 bases and J by 3 bases, with 10 bases of the junction left unmatched. Germline V gives CDR1 MDHEN, CDR2 SYDVKM. DNA for the CDR3: TGTGCCAGCAGTCCTATCTCCGGGACAGGGTACTATGGCTACACCTTC. Translation gives CASSPISGTGYYGYTF.

The chain carries TRBV19 and TRBJ1-5; D unclear. The V gene's germline CDR1 is LNHDA and CDR2 SQIVND (reference sequence). The V gene lost 4 bases and the J gene lost 0 bases, with 13 bases spanning the gap. There are 16 residues in the CDR3. CDR3 DNA: TGTGCCAGTAGTAAAGGCGCTATGAATAGCAATCAGCCCCAGCATTTT. It codes for CASSKGAMNSNQPQHF.

The chain links TRBV6-5 to TRBJ2-3; D is unclear. Trimming stripped 6 bases from V and 4 bases from J, with 11 bases between. This CDR3 comprises 13 residues. Germline CDR1 reads MNHEY; CDR2 reads SVGAGI. The chain's CDR3 is CASRSRSPDTQYF. As DNA, the CDR3 is TGTGCCAGCAGGTCTCGAAGCCCAGATACGCAGTATTTT.

The chain couples TRBV5-8 to TRBJ1-5, with a tentative D call TRBD1 (6 bases). The CDR3 has 15 amino acids. The germline gives CDR1 SGHTS, CDR2 YDEGEE. Trimming removed 3 bases at V and 6 bases at J, with 16 bases between. Here the CDR3 DNA reads TGTGCCAGCAGCTCTAGGAGGGGGTTTCCTCAGCCCCAGCATTTT. Translated: CASSSRRGFPQPQHF.

The V and J genes are TRBV15 and TRBJ1-2; D is ambiguous. The CDR3 is 14 amino acids. Germline V CDR1 and CDR2: LNHNV, YYDKDF (reference sequence). V was pared by 0 bases and J by 4 bases, with 9 bases between. The CDR3 bases are TGTGCCACCAGCAGAGATCGACTGACCTATGGCTACACCTTC. It translates to CATSRDRLTYGYTF.

This chain joins TRBV7-8 and TRBJ2-5; D ambiguous. Trimming left V 4 bases short and J 1 base short, with 7 bases between. The CDR3 has 13 amino acids. Germline CDR1 is SGHVS and CDR2 is FQNEAQ. The chain's CDR3 is CASSYGPQETQYF. The CDR3 coding sequence is TGTGCCAGCAGCTACGGACCCCAAGAGACCCAGTACTTC. Variable domain in full (rest from reference TRBV7-8 and TRBJ2-5): GAGVSQSPRYKVAKRGQDVALRCDPISGHVSLFWYQQALGQGPEFLTYFQNEAQLDKSGLPSDRFFAERPEGSVSTLKIQRTQQEDSAVYLCASSYGPQETQYFGPGTRLLVL.

The gene calls are TRBV11-2 and TRBJ2-1; 12 nucleotides match TRBD2. This CDR3 comprises 16 residues. Germline V gene sequence: CDR1 SGHAT, CDR2 FQNNGV. With 5 bases clipped from V and 0 bases from J, the junction kept 2 bases outside the gene matches. Here the CDR3 DNA reads TGTGCCAGCAGCGGACTAGCGGGGATCTCCTACAATGAGCAGTTCTTC. Amino acid sequence: CASSGLAGISYNEQFF.

J is TRBJ1-2 and V is TRBV4-2; D call uncertain. Per germline, CDR1 LGHNA and CDR2 YNFKEQ. CDR3 length equals 13 residues. Trimming shortened V by 0 bases and J by 6 bases, and 8 bases separated the two germline ends. The CDR3 nucleotides read TGTGCCAGCAGCCAAGATGGACCGGATGGCTACACCTTC. This gives the protein CASSQDGPDGYTF.